This entry lists 27 T cell receptor beta chains sequenced from one sample in a study of T cells in Graves' hyperthyroidism and ophthalmopathy. Regions amplified from RNA transcripts were the TCR beta CDR3 regions. Researchers ran a first-round RT-PCR on the TCR CDR3 using the HTBI primer set. TCRdb called the multiplex PCR reads again in MiXCR, with one record for every CDR3 protein. The table shows about 580,000 distinct CDR3 sequences, with roughly 46% occurring only once. The sample comprised peripheral blood or thyroid tissue (not recorded which). The receptors derive from a woman aged 18-29 years with Graves' hyperthyroidism.

In the case of this clonotype: Because the CDR3 is missing its conserved closing phenylalanine or tryptophan, this is likely a read error. The V and J genes are TRBV25-1 and TRBJ1-2, with D possibly being TRBD1 (5 bases). The CDR3 sequence is 13 residues long. Germline-derived CDR1 and CDR2 are MGHDK and SYGVNS. CDR3 in DNA: TGTGCCAGCGGTGAATGGGGAGGGACCGGCTACACCTAC. This gives the protein CASGEWGGTGYTY.

Details on this clonotype: Compared with germline, one end of the junction differs, possibly owing to a read error. This chain uses TRBV7-2 with TRBJ2-6, with D hard to call. Germline V gene data show CDR1 as SGHTA and CDR2 as FQGNSA. There are 13 residues in the CDR3. CDR3 DNA: TGTGCCAGCAGCTTAGTGTTATCGGGCGAAGGGTACTTC. Translation gives CASSLVLSGEGYF.

DNA for the CDR3: TGTGCCACCAGTGATCGAAACAGCAGGGTGACGACAGGGCACAATCAGCCCCAGCATTTT. Its protein product is CATSDRNSRVTTGHNQPQHF. The chain has TRBV24-1 and TRBJ1-5; 7 positions match TRBD1. This CDR3 contains 20 residues. The V gene end was trimmed by 3 bases and the J gene end by 3 bases; junction bases not matched to a gene: 19. Germline values: CDR1 KGHDR, CDR2 SFDVKD.

With regard to this clonotype: The missing conserved phenylalanine or tryptophan at the end of this CDR3 makes a read error likely. The chain combines TRBV20-1 with TRBJ2-6; no firm D call. Trimming shortened V by 4 bases and J by 15 bases, and 4 bases separated the two germline ends. The germline V gene encodes CDR1 DFQATT and CDR2 SNEGSKA (reference sequence). The CDR3 totals 8 residues. In nucleotides, the CDR3 is TGCAGTGCTACCCCCCTGACTAGC. Its translation is CSATPLTS.

Comment on this clonotype: The CDR3 carries no conserved terminal phenylalanine or tryptophan, so it likely arises from a read error. The DNA is omitted, as the CDR3 cannot be located on it reliably, and the CDR3 follows TCRdb's listing. The rearrangement uses TRBV18 and TRBJ1-1. The CDR3 numbers 12 amino acids, ends counted. Germline CDR1 is KGHSH and CDR2 is LQKENI. This CDR3 reads CASSPKSRGLAM.

The chain is built from TRBV11-2 and TRBJ2-7; no clear D gene. V was pared by 4 bases and J by 1 base, with 8 bases between. This CDR3 region has 13 residues. Germline V lookup: CDR1 SGHAT, CDR2 FQNNGV. In DNA, the CDR3 is TGTGCCAGCAGCTCGCTCCGTTCCTACGAGCAGTACTTC. Its translation is CASSSLRSYEQYF.

The V gene is TRBV7-9, the J gene TRBJ1-5; D is possibly TRBD1 (5 bases). Trimming took off 6 bases at V and 6 bases at J, with 15 bases between the two ends. This CDR3 region has 14 residues. Germline V gene data show CDR1 as SEHNR and CDR2 as FQNEAQ (reference sequence). DNA for the CDR3: TGTGCCAGCAGAGCGGGGAGGGGAGCTCAGCCCCAGCATTTT. This codes for CASRAGRGAQPQHF.

This clonotype was found a few times. V is TRBV29-1 and J is TRBJ2-5; TRBD1 is a possible D gene (6 bases). Trimming pared 8 bases from V and 1 base from J, leaving 11 bases between. The length of the CDR3 is 12 residues. CDR1 and CDR2 (germline): SQVTM, ANQGSEA. CDR3 coding DNA: TGCAGCTCCCGGGACACCCAAGAGACCCAGTACTTC. This codes for CSSRDTQETQYF. Combining the CDR3 with reference TRBV29-1 and TRBJ2-5 gives the whole variable domain SAVISQKPSRDICQRGTSLTIQCQVDSQVTMMFWYRQQPGQSLTLIATANQGSEATYESGFVIDKFPISRPNLTFSTLTVSNMSPEDSSIYLCSSRDTQETQYFGPGTRLLVL.

The chain uses TRBV29-1 and TRBJ2-2, with 7 bases matching TRBD1. From germline, CDR1 is SQVTM and CDR2 ANQGSEA. The CDR3 totals 12 residues. Germline trimming cut 4 bases from V and 8 bases from J; bases unmatched to any gene: 4. The CDR3 here is CSVVPGQGELFF. The CDR3 bases are TGCAGCGTTGTCCCGGGACAGGGGGAGCTGTTTTTT.

In this sample, this clonotype turned up many times. The gene calls are TRBV6-1 and TRBJ1-1; TRBD1 aligns across 9 bases. CDR1 and CDR2 (germline): MNHNS, SASEGT. The V gene end was trimmed by 7 bases and the J gene end by 5 bases; junction bases not matched to a gene: 2. This CDR3 has 12 residues. CDR3 sequence reads: CASTTGGTEAFF. The DNA of the CDR3 is TGTGCCAGCACGACAGGGGGAACTGAAGCTTTCTTT.

V and J are TRBV6-1 and TRBJ2-7, with 11 bases lining up with TRBD1. This CDR3 spans 14 amino acids. J was trimmed by 4 bases and V by 10 bases; bases with no gene match: 9. Germline loops: CDR1 MNHNS, CDR2 SASEGT. The CDR3 here is CATKIGTGGYEQYF. In DNA form, the CDR3 reads TGTGCCACCAAAATCGGGACAGGGGGATACGAGCAGTACTTC.

This sequence joins TRBV12-3 or TRBV12-4 and TRBJ2-1; tentative D call: TRBD2 (5 bases). The CDR3 runs to 18 residues. The ends were cut back, 0 bases at V and 4 bases at J, with 19 bases in the middle. The CDR3, as DNA: TGTGCCAGCAGTTTAGCCCCCCGCGCCAAAACGGGGTACAATGAGCAGTTCTTC. It encodes CASSLAPRAKTGYNEQFF.

The gene calls are TRBV29-1 and TRBJ2-5, with D perhaps matching TRBD1 or TRBD2 (7 bases each). V lost 7 bases and J lost 3, with 21 bases in between. CDR3 length equals 15 residues. CDR1 and CDR2 from the germline V gene are SQVTM and ANQGSEA. The chain's CDR3 is CSGETGSGKEETQYF. The CDR3 bases are TGCAGCGGGGAGACAGGGAGCGGGAAGGAAGAGACCCAGTACTTC. Looking up the rest from reference TRBV29-1 and TRBJ2-5 gives the full variable domain: SAVISQKPSRDICQRGTSLTIQCQVDSQVTMMFWYRQQPGQSLTLIATANQGSEATYESGFVIDKFPISRPNLTFSTLTVSNMSPEDSSIYLCSGETGSGKEETQYFGPGTRLLVL.

This clonotype was observed at least ten times. This sequence joins TRBV18 and TRBJ2-5, with D possibly being TRBD2 (6 bases). V lost 1 base, J lost 4 bases, and 7 bases lay in between. CDR1 and CDR2 (germline): KGHSH, LQKENI. This CDR3 contains 13 residues. CDR3: CASSPQGGETQYF. The CDR3 nucleotides are TGTGCCAGCTCACCACAGGGAGGAGAGACCCAGTACTTC.

This clonotype was found many times. The chain carries TRBV6-1 and TRBJ1-5; a possible D gene is TRBD1 (6 bases). CDR1 and CDR2 (germline): MNHNS, SASEGT. With 1 base removed from V and 5 bases from J, the gap between germline ends came to 9 bases. This CDR3 has 14 residues. The CDR3 loop reads CASSEGGAYQPQHF. DNA for the CDR3: TGTGCCAGCAGTGAAGGGGGGGCGTATCAGCCCCAGCATTTT.

The chain combines TRBV19 with TRBJ1-1; D unclear. Per the germline V gene, CDR1 is LNHDA and CDR2 is SQIVND (reference sequence). Trimming removed 7 bases at V and 6 bases at J, with 15 bases between. The CDR3 has 13 amino acids. Written as DNA, the CDR3 is TGTGCCAGTAATTCAATGGAGGTGCCTGAAGCTTTCTTT. Translation gives CASNSMEVPEAFF. Looking up the rest from reference TRBV19 and TRBJ1-1 gives the full variable domain: DGGITQSPKYLFRKEGQNVTLSCEQNLNHDAMYWYRQDPGQGLRLIYYSQIVNDFQKGDIAEGYSVSREKKESFPLTVTSAQKNPTAFYLCASNSMEVPEAFFGQGTRLTVV.

This clonotype was recorded many times. V and J are TRBV6-5 and TRBJ1-5, with 11 bases aligning to TRBD1. Germline lookup yields CDR1 MNHEY and CDR2 SVGAGI. J gave up 6 bases and V 6 bases, and 4 bases lay outside the gene matches. The CDR3 consists of 14 residues. As DNA, the CDR3 is TGTGCCAGCAGAAGGACAGGGGGCCGTCAGCCCCAGCATTTT. It translates to CASRRTGGRQPQHF.

The rearrangement uses TRBV7-9 and TRBJ2-7, with D perhaps TRBD1 or TRBD2 (6 bases each). The CDR3 has 15 amino acids. Germline lookup yields CDR1 SEHNR and CDR2 FQNEAQ (reference sequence). The V end was cut by 2 bases, the J end by 4 bases, with 15 bases between. Here the CDR3 DNA reads TGTGCCAGCAGCTTAACCCCCACAGGGAGGTACGAGCAGTACTTC. The encoded protein is CASSLTPTGRYEQYF.

The J gene is TRBJ1-1, the V gene TRBV12-5; the match to TRBD1 covers 9 bases. Germline V gives CDR1 LGHNT, CDR2 FRNRAP. The CDR3 is made up of 14 amino acids. The DNA of the CDR3 is TGTGCCAGCACCGCACAGGGGGCGAACACTGAAGCTTTCTTT. As protein: CASTAQGANTEAFF.

This clonotype has at least ten counts. The chain carries TRBV20-1 and TRBJ1-5, with 7 bases matching TRBD1. The V segment lost 4 bases and the J segment 1 base; nucleotides outside the gene matches: 4. The CDR3 contains 14 residues. Looked up from germline, CDR1 is DFQATT and CDR2 is SNEGSKA (reference sequence). This chain's CDR3 is CSATTGWSNQPQHF. The CDR3 DNA is TGCAGTGCTACGACAGGGTGGAGCAATCAGCCCCAGCATTTT.

This clonotype was seen more than once but under ten times. The chain has TRBV20-1 and TRBJ2-7; TRBD2 matches 7 bases. This CDR3 region has 14 residues. CDR1 is DFQATT, CDR2 SNEGSKA, per germline (reference sequence). Trimming cost V 1 base and J 1 base; bases outside gene matches: 4. CDR3 residues: CSARGEGLSYEQYF. For the CDR3, the DNA is TGCAGTGCTAGAGGGGAGGGATTGTCCTACGAGCAGTACTTC.

CDR3 sequence reads: CSASSLGQGYGYTF. CDR3 nucleotide sequence: TGCAGTGCCAGCAGTTTAGGACAGGGGTATGGCTACACCTTC. This rearrangement joins TRBV20-1 to TRBJ1-2; TRBD1 aligns across 9 bases. Germline V gene data show CDR1 as DFQATT and CDR2 as SNEGSKA (reference sequence). Losses at the gene ends were 6 bases for V and 5 bases for J; bases not matched to a gene: 10. The CDR3 consists of 14 residues.

Ten or more counts support this clonotype. The J gene is TRBJ2-5, the V gene TRBV5-8; TRBD2 aligns across 12 bases. The germline gives CDR1 SGHTS, CDR2 YDEGEE. Unmatched junction bases numbered 2, after V lost 0 bases and J lost 5 bases. The CDR3 loop spans 15 amino acids. The CDR3 spells CASSLGTSGMETQYF. The CDR3, as DNA: TGTGCCAGCAGCTTGGGGACTAGCGGGATGGAGACCCAGTACTTC.

As for this clonotype: At one boundary the junction diverges from the germline segment, which might be a read error. The chain recombines TRBV7-7 with TRBJ2-5; D perhaps matches TRBD1 (6 bases). The germline V gene encodes CDR1 SSHAT and CDR2 FNYEAQ (reference sequence). The CDR3 extends over 11 amino acids. The CDR3 nucleotides read TGTGCTAGCAGCTTAGGACAGATCGAGTACTTC. Protein: CASSLGQIEYF.

The chain combines TRBV6-5 with TRBJ1-2; the D gene is possibly TRBD1 (6 bases). V gave up 6 bases and J gave up 6 bases, with 23 bases separating them. The germline gives CDR1 MNHEY, CDR2 SVGAGI. The CDR3 spans 16 residues. The CDR3 DNA reads as TGTGCCAGCAGCATTCCCACCACAGGGCGGAAAGATGGCTACACCTTC. Encoded protein: CASSIPTTGRKDGYTF.

The chain couples TRBV10-1 to TRBJ1-5; D call uncertain. The V end was cut by 9 bases, the J end by 4 bases, with 7 bases between. Germline V gene lookup returns CDR1 WNHNN and CDR2 SYGVQD (reference sequence). The length of the CDR3 is 11 residues. The DNA for the CDR3 is TGCGCCAGTCCGGGAAATCAGCCCCAGCATTTT. Translated, it gives CASPGNQPQHF.

The table lists this clonotype with many counts. The J gene is TRBJ2-1, the V gene TRBV25-1, with D possibly TRBD2 on 6 matching bases. Germline loops: CDR1 MGHDK, CDR2 SYGVNS. V was clipped by 1 base and J by 3 bases, with 10 bases between them. CDR3 length equals 15 residues. CDR3 residues: CASSEWRVSYNEQFF. CDR3 DNA sequence: TGTGCCAGCAGTGAATGGAGGGTGAGCTACAATGAGCAGTTCTTC.